The entry below gives a single T cell receptor beta chain sequence along with its context. Its target is unknown. This record comes from a study of shared clonotypes between healthy human individuals. Study overall: Ranging from 18 to 49 in age, donors were a couple of women and a few men. General study findings and limits: Generally, estimated richness proved larger in naive subsets than it did in memory subsets.

Using approximately 200 ng DNA, tens of thousands of T cell genomes, the sorted-subset replicate PCRs were run. The assay was immunoSEQ multiplex PCR, and TCRdb's table has in-frame clones only and misses some. The profile shows around 700,000 clones, about 90% of them singletons. Naive CD8 isolation took CD45RO-negative cells positively selected for CCR7 and excluded terminally differentiated effector memory CD45RA+ cells. V gave up 6 bases and J gave up 2 bases, with 14 bases separating them. Germline assignment: CDR1 MNHEY and CDR2 SMNVEV (reference sequence). This CDR3 is built from 14 residues. This chain uses TRBV27 with TRBJ2-7; D is undetermined. The TCR comes from a man aged 25-40 years in good health. Input material: naive CD8+ T cells sorted from blood. CDR3 protein: CASSPDLRAYEQYF. The DNA for the CDR3 is TGTGCCAGCAGCCCCGATCTTCGGGCCTACGAGCAGTACTTC.